Described below is a single T cell receptor (beta chain) sequence and its context. Looked up from germline, CDR1 is SGHRS and CDR2 is YFSETQ. The CDR3 extends over 13 amino acids. V was trimmed by 2 bases and J by 3 bases, leaving 9 bases between them. This sample was taken from a study of blood T cell repertoires in COVID-19. Overall study: The United States, Italy and Spain supplied acute and convalescent COVID-19 samples.

Libraries were prepared by immunoSEQ multiplex PCR; TCRdb keeps only in-frame clonotypes and omits some of them. Among fewer than 200,000 clones listed, about 80% were seen once. The sample taken for sequencing was peripheral blood. The genes are TRBV5-1 and TRBJ2-7, with TRBD2 as a possible D gene (6 bases). The receptor comes from a man aged 60 to 69 with acute or convalescent COVID-19. The CDR3 loop reads CASSFAGNYEQYF. CDR3 bases: TGCGCCAGCAGCTTCGCGGGGAACTACGAGCAGTACTTC.